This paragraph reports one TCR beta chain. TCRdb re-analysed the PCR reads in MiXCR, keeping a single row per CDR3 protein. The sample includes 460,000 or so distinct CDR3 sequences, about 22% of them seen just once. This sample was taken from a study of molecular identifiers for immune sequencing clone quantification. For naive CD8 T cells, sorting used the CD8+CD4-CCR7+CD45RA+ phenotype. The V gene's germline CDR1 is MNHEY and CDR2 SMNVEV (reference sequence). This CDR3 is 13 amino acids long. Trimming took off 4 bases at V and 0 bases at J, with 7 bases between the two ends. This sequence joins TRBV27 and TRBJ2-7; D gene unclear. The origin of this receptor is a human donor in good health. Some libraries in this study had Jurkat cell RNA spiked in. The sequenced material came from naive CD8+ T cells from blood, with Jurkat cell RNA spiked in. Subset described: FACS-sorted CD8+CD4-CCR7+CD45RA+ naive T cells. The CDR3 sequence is CASSWQSSYEQYF. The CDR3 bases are TGTGCCAGCAGTTGGCAAAGCTCCTACGAGCAGTACTTC.